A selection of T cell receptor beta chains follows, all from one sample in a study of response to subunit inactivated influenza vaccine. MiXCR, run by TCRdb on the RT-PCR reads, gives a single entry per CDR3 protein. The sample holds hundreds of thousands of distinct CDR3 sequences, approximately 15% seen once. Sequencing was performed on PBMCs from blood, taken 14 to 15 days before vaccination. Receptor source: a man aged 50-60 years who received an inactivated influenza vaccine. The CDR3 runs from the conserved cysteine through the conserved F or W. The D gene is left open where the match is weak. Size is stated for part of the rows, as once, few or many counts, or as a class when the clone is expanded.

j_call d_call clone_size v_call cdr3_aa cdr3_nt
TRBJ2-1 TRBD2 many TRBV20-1 CSASGLAGGNEQFF TGCAGTGCGTCGGGACTAGCGGGAGGGAATGAGCAGTTCTTC
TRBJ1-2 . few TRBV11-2 CASSPYSSGYGYTF TGTGCCAGCAGCCCTTACTCTTCGGGGTATGGCTACACCTTC
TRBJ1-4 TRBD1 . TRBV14 CASSPRTGASEKLFF TGTGCCAGCAGCCCCAGGACAGGGGCATCTGAAAAACTGTTTTTT
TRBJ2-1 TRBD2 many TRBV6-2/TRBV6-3 CASRASGGPYNEQFF TGTGCCAGCAGGGCCAGCGGGGGCCCCTACAATGAGCAGTTCTTC
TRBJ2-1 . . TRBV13 CASSLGLTVVYDEQFF TGTGCCAGCAGCTTAGGCCTCACAGTGGTGTATGATGAGCAGTTCTTC
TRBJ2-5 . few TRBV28 CASAWGAQETQYF TGTGCCAGCGCCTGGGGGGCTCAAGAGACCCAGTACTTC
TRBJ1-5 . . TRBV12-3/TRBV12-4 CASSLRGGYNQPQHF TGTGCCAGCAGTCTTCGGGGAGGCTACAATCAGCCCCAGCATTTT
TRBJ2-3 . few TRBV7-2 CASSLPSRTDTQYF TGTGCCAGCAGCTTGCCCAGCCGCACAGATACGCAGTATTTT
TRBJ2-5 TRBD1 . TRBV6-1 CASRGNPGQGLRETQYF TGTGCCAGCAGAGGAAATCCGGGACAGGGATTGCGAGAGACCCAGTACTTC
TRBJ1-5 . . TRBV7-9 CASSISDSSNQPQHF TGTGCCAGCAGCATTTCGGACAGTAGCAATCAGCCCCAGCATTTT
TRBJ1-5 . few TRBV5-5 CASSLSWDQPQHF TGTGCCAGCAGCTTAAGTTGGGATCAGCCCCAGCATTTT
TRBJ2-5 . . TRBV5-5 CASSNRESVQETQYF TGTGCCAGCAGCAACAGGGAATCGGTCCAAGAGACCCAGTACTTC
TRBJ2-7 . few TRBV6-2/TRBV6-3 CASHSGTPYEQYF TGTGCCAGCCATTCCGGGACACCCTACGAGCAGTACTTC
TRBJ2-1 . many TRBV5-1 CASSLAGATYNEQFF TGCGCCAGCAGCTTGGCCGGAGCCACATACAATGAGCAGTTCTTC
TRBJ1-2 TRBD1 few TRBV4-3 CASSQAVQQGYGYTF TGCGCCAGCAGCCAAGCTGTTCAACAGGGGTATGGCTACACCTTC
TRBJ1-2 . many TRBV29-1 CSVEDLGRSIWDYGYTF TGCAGCGTTGAAGATTTGGGGAGGAGTATCTGGGACTATGGCTACACCTTC
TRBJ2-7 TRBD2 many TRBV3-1 CASSQDTSGSSYEQYF TGTGCCAGCAGCCAAGATACTAGCGGGAGTTCCTACGAGCAGTACTTC
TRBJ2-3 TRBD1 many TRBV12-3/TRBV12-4 CASSSLDREKDTQYF TGTGCCAGCAGCTCTCTGGACAGGGAAAAGGATACGCAGTATTTT
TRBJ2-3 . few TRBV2 CASKRGSSTDTQYF TGTGCCAGCAAGAGGGGGTCTAGCACAGATACGCAGTATTTT
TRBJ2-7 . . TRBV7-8 CASSLANRETSYEQYF TGTGCCAGCAGCTTAGCGAACAGGGAAACAAGCTACGAGCAGTACTTC
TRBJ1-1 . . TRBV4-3 CASSLEASGNTEAFF TGCGCCAGCAGCCTAGAAGCGTCGGGGAACACTGAAGCTTTCTTT
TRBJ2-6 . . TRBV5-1 CASGESSGANVLTF TGCGCCAGCGGAGAGAGCTCTGGGGCCAACGTCCTGACTTTC